This T cell receptor (beta chain) was retrieved from a study of shared clonotypes between healthy human individuals. Looking at the study overall: The study drew on two women and a few men aged 18 to 49 as donors. Plates per donor: three CD4 naive, three CD4 memory, two CD8 naive, one CD8 memory. General study findings and limits: Clonotype sharing among the donors was expected to vary with sequencing depth.

Note on this clone: Its antigen is unknown.

Original processing notes: ImmunoSEQ yielded junction-only sequences lacking quality scores, so filtering differed. Data came from immunoSEQ multiplex PCR; TCRdb stores just in-frame clones and leaves some out. The V and J calls and clone size were taken over from that table, and D and trimming were inferred from the DNA. The top ten clones hold roughly 0.13% of a sample with some 2,100,000 clones, roughly 95% of them seen once. Germline V CDR1 and CDR2: WNHNN, SYGVQD (reference sequence). The CDR3 is 14 amino acids. V lost 3 bases, J lost 5 bases, and 11 bases lay in between. The receptor was derived from a man aged 18 to 29 in good health. The specimen sequenced was naive CD4+ T cells sorted from blood. Subset of the sample: CD45RA+ positively selected. This chain connects TRBV10-1 to TRBJ2-1; D is possibly TRBD1 (6 bases). CDR3 coding DNA: TGCGCCAGCAGTGATCGGGACACGGACAATGAGCAGTTCTTC. It encodes CASSDRDTDNEQFF.